The 19 T cell receptor beta chains given below trace back to one sample, sequenced in a study of T cell clonotyping in hematopoietic cell transplantation. The method was immunoSEQ multiplex PCR; TCRdb's version includes in-frame clones alone and lacks a portion of them. The sample yields approximately 7,200 clones, about nine tenths seen once. The sequenced sample was PBMCs, obtained 30 days after allogeneic stem cell transplant. All receptors derive from a female patient aged 45-65 years who had an allogeneic stem cell transplant from an unrelated donor, so the T cells may come from the graft donor. Some clones in this sample may be carry-over from other donors' samples.

This chain connects TRBV2 to TRBJ2-7; TRBD2 matches 13 bases. This CDR3 region has 14 residues. V shed 6 bases and J 5 bases; nucleotides not matched to a gene: 4. Germline V gene lookup returns CDR1 SNHLY and CDR2 FYNNEI. CDR3 bases: TGTGCCAGCAGGGGGACTAGCGGGACCCACGAGCAGTACTTC. It translates to CASRGTSGTHEQYF.

The table lists this clone with a few counts. The rearrangement links TRBV11-1 to TRBJ2-5, with D possibly matching TRBD2 (6 bases). V was trimmed by 5 bases and J by 0 bases, leaving 7 bases between them. CDR1 is SGHAT, CDR2 FQDESV, per germline (reference sequence). This CDR3 has 13 amino acids. This CDR3 is CASSGGNQETQYF. The CDR3 DNA reads as TGTGCCAGCAGCGGAGGGAACCAAGAGACCCAGTACTTC.

V usage is TRBV7-6 and J usage is TRBJ1-2; no firm D call. The germline CDR1 and CDR2 sequences are SGHVS and FNYEAQ. The V and J ends lost 5 bases and 3 bases respectively, with 13 bases between them. This CDR3 has 14 residues. The CDR3 sequence is CASSPVPRYYGYTF. The CDR3 DNA is TGTGCCAGCAGCCCAGTGCCAAGGTACTATGGCTACACCTTC. The whole variable domain, filled in from reference TRBV7-6 and TRBJ1-2, reads GAGVSQSPRYKVTKRGQDVALRCDPISGHVSLYWYRQALGQGPEFLTYFNYEAQQDKSGLPNDRFSAERPEGSISTLTIQRTEQRDSAMYRCASSPVPRYYGYTFGSGTRLTVV.

The chain links TRBV5-6 to TRBJ1-6; D possibly corresponds to TRBD1 (5 bases). The CDR3 contains 14 residues. Trimming shortened V by 4 bases and J by 7 bases, and 12 bases separated the two germline ends. Germline V lookup: CDR1 SGHDT, CDR2 YYEEEE. For the CDR3, the DNA is TGTGCCAGCAGCCGGGAACAGGAGAATTCACCCCTCCACTTT. Translating it yields CASSREQENSPLHF.

V gene TRBV7-2 combines with J gene TRBJ2-3; D possibly corresponds to TRBD2 (6 bases). Trimming removed 6 bases at V and 4 bases at J, with 14 bases between. Germline CDR1 reads SGHTA; CDR2 reads FQGNSA. CDR3 length: 14 residues. The CDR3 sequence: CASRGGRGPDTQYF. Written as DNA, the CDR3 is TGTGCCAGCAGGGGGGGAAGGGGACCAGATACGCAGTATTTT.

The sample holds one count of this clone. The chain is built from TRBV6-5 and TRBJ1-5, with no clear D. The germline V and J ends were trimmed by 8 bases and 5 bases, with 16 bases remaining between them. This CDR3 is built from 14 residues. CDR1 and CDR2 (germline): MNHEY, SVGAGI. In DNA, the CDR3 is TGTGCCAGCTCCGAATCTGGGCCGGATCAGCCCCAGCATTTT. Amino acids: CASSESGPDQPQHF.

Here the CDR3 reads CASSQSTATIYGYTF. The CDR3 region has the DNA TGCGCCAGCAGTCAATCGACAGCGACTATTTATGGCTACACCTTC. The V gene is TRBV23-1, the J gene TRBJ1-2, with D maybe TRBD1 (5 bases). Being an ORF, TRBV23-1 has a function that is uncertain. Trimming took 0 bases from V and 5 from J, leaving 13 bases between them. The CDR3 is 15 residues long.

V is TRBV9 and J is TRBJ1-4, with D possibly TRBD1 on 5 matching bases. Germline V lookup: CDR1 SGDLS, CDR2 YYNGEE. CDR3 length: 13 amino acids. V was clipped by 3 bases and J by 4 bases, with 7 bases between them. CDR3 region: CASSGQHNEKLFF. Here the CDR3 DNA reads TGTGCCAGCAGCGGACAGCATAATGAAAAACTGTTTTTT. The whole variable domain, remainder taken from reference TRBV9 and TRBJ1-4, is DSGVTQTPKHLITATGQRVTLRCSPRSGDLSVYWYQQSLDQGLQFLIQYYNGEERAKGNILERFSAQQFPDLHSELNLSSLELGDSALYFCASSGQHNEKLFFGSGTQLSVL.

V gene TRBV2 combines with J gene TRBJ1-5, with no clear D. Germline assignment: CDR1 SNHLY and CDR2 FYNNEI. The CDR3 runs to 13 residues. With 7 bases removed from V and 2 bases from J, the gap between germline ends came to 9 bases. The CDR3 here is CASKGDGNQPQHF. The CDR3 region has the DNA TGTGCCAGCAAGGGCGACGGCAATCAGCCCCAGCATTTT.

The chain couples TRBV12-5 to TRBJ2-7; D not certain. Germline V gene sequence: CDR1 LGHNT, CDR2 FRNRAP. Trimming shortened V by 3 bases and J by 5 bases, and 2 bases separated the two germline ends. The CDR3 consists of 10 residues. DNA of the CDR3: TGTGCTAGTGGTTTAAACGAGCAGTACTTC. Translating it yields CASGLNEQYF.

This clone was seen a few times. The chain employs TRBV6-5 and TRBJ1-5, with a tentative D call TRBD1 (5 bases). CDR3 size: 12 residues. From germline, CDR1 is MNHEY and CDR2 SVGAGI. Trimming pared 8 bases from V and 2 bases from J, leaving 7 bases between. The CDR3: CASGGGNQPQHF. CDR3 in DNA: TGTGCCAGCGGGGGGGGCAATCAGCCCCAGCATTTT.

This chain connects TRBV30 to TRBJ2-7, with D perhaps being TRBD1 or TRBD2 (5 bases each). Trimming removed 1 base at V and 5 bases at J, with 12 bases between. Germline V gives CDR1 GTSNPN, CDR2 SVGIG (reference sequence). The CDR3 runs to 13 residues. In DNA form, the CDR3 reads TGTGCCTGGAGTGCGGGGACCACCAACGAGCAGTACTTC. Its translation: CAWSAGTTNEQYF.

The rearrangement joins TRBV4-1 to TRBJ1-2; no reliable D call. Germline V lookup: CDR1 MGHRA, CDR2 YSYEKL. The CDR3 totals 18 residues. V shed 1 base and J shed 6 bases, with 24 bases lying between them. The CDR3 DNA reads as TGCGCCAGCAGCCAAGTATTCGGGTCGGGAGAAGGCCTTCATGGCTACACCTTC. Its translation is CASSQVFGSGEGLHGYTF.

The J gene is TRBJ1-5, the V gene TRBV7-2; D gene uncertain. V was cut by 5 bases and J by 3 bases, with 14 bases left in between. The germline gives CDR1 SGHTA, CDR2 FQGNSA. The CDR3 is 15 amino acids. This CDR3 reads CASSIDGGYNQPQHF. The DNA of the CDR3 is TGTGCCAGCAGCATCGACGGCGGATACAATCAGCCCCAGCATTTT.

The rearrangement links TRBV6-1 to TRBJ2-2, with D possibly being TRBD1 (7 bases). Germline loops: CDR1 MNHNS, CDR2 SASEGT. Deletions cut 7 bases from V and 4 bases from J, with 13 bases between. The CDR3 loop spans 14 amino acids. The CDR3 reads CASNRGGVTGELFF. CDR3 sequence (DNA): TGTGCCAGCAACAGGGGAGGTGTCACCGGGGAGCTGTTTTTT.

The V gene is TRBV4-1, the J gene TRBJ2-1; TRBD2 matches 8 bases. Germline loops: CDR1 MGHRA, CDR2 YSYEKL. This CDR3 has 15 amino acids. V lost 4 bases and J lost 5; bases outside the gene matches: 7. The CDR3 DNA reads TGCGCCAGCAGCCTCTATAGCGGGATTGACAATGAGCAGTTCTTC. It yields the protein CASSLYSGIDNEQFF.

This sequence joins TRBV5-1 and TRBJ2-1; no firm D call. Germline CDR1 is SGHRS and CDR2 is YFSETQ. V lost 1 base and J lost 6, with 5 bases in between. This CDR3 spans 12 amino acids. CDR3 in amino acids: CASSLKVNEQFF. As DNA, the CDR3 is TGCGCCAGCAGCTTGAAGGTCAATGAGCAGTTCTTC.

The V call is TRBV6-4, the J call TRBJ2-7; 12 nucleotides agree with TRBD1. The CDR3 extends over 15 amino acids. CDR1 and CDR2 (germline): MRHNA, SNTAGT. Trimming removed 6 bases from V and 1 base from J; junction bases left unmatched: 4. The DNA for the CDR3 is TGTGCCAGCAGGGGACAGGGGGCGGGGTCCTACGAGCAGTACTTC. Translated, it gives CASRGQGAGSYEQYF.

This clone was picked up one time. The genes are TRBV27 and TRBJ1-4; tentative D call: TRBD1 (5 bases). The CDR3 is 13 residues long. Per germline, CDR1 MNHEY and CDR2 SMNVEV (reference sequence). Trimming pared 5 bases from V and 8 bases from J, leaving 12 bases between. CDR3 sequence reads: CASSGRVDEKLFF. Here the CDR3 DNA reads TGTGCCAGCAGTGGCAGGGTCGACGAAAAACTGTTTTTT.